Listed below are T cell receptor beta chains from one sample, sequenced in a study of blood T cell repertoires in COVID-19. Some clones are missing from TCRdb's copy, which holds only in-frame ones; the method was immunoSEQ multiplex PCR. The sample shows around 190,000 clones, just under 80% of them seen only once. What was sequenced was peripheral blood. Receptors originate from a man in his 70s with active or convalescent COVID-19. The CDR3 runs from the conserved cysteine through the conserved F or W. The order of the fields is V gene, J gene, D gene, clone size, CDR3 DNA, CDR3 protein. A D gene is named only where the DNA matches it firmly. Not every row has a clone size; where given, it reads once, few, many or a size class.

V gene: TRBV3-1/TRBV3-2
J gene: TRBJ2-2
D gene: .
clone size: .
CDR3 DNA: TGTGCCAGCAGCCACCAATTGACAGCCACCGGGGAGCTGTTTTTT
CDR3 protein: CASSHQLTATGELFF

V gene: TRBV7-9
J gene: TRBJ1-2
D gene: .
clone size: .
CDR3 DNA: TGTGCCAGCAGCTTCGTAGGAGTGGATGGCTACACCTTC
CDR3 protein: CASSFVGVDGYTF

V gene: TRBV6-6
J gene: TRBJ1-1
D gene: TRBD1
clone size: .
CDR3 DNA: TGTGCCAGCAGTTACCCGAAGGGACAGGGTAGAACTGAAGCTTTCTTT
CDR3 protein: CASSYPKGQGRTEAFF

V gene: TRBV2
J gene: TRBJ2-5
D gene: .
clone size: few
CDR3 DNA: TGTGCCAGCAGTGTCGACACGCCTCGGGAGACCCAGTACTTC
CDR3 protein: CASSVDTPRETQYF

V gene: TRBV9
J gene: TRBJ1-2
D gene: TRBD1
clone size: .
CDR3 DNA: TGTGCCAGCAGCGTGACAGGGACAGCTAACTATGGCTACACCTTC
CDR3 protein: CASSVTGTANYGYTF

V gene: TRBV7-6
J gene: TRBJ1-4
D gene: TRBD1
clone size: .
CDR3 DNA: TGTGCCAGCAGCTTGAATCCGGGACAGGGGAATGAAAAACTGTTTTTT
CDR3 protein: CASSLNPGQGNEKLFF

V gene: TRBV19
J gene: TRBJ1-5
D gene: .
clone size: .
CDR3 DNA: TGTGCCAGTAGTATTTCAGGGGGCAATCAGCCCCAGCATTTT
CDR3 protein: CASSISGGNQPQHF

V gene: TRBV24-1
J gene: TRBJ2-1
D gene: .
clone size: .
CDR3 DNA: TGTGCCACCAGTGACCCCGTTGGGGGCCTCGATGAGCAGTTCTTC
CDR3 protein: CATSDPVGGLDEQFF

V gene: TRBV28
J gene: TRBJ1-4
D gene: .
clone size: .
CDR3 DNA: TGTGCCAGCAGTTTACCCCGCGCCTATGAAAAACTGTTTTTT
CDR3 protein: CASSLPRAYEKLFF

V gene: TRBV9
J gene: TRBJ2-1
D gene: TRBD2
clone size: .
CDR3 DNA: TGTGCCAGCAGCGTAGAAGCGGGAGCTTACAATGAGCAGTTCTTC
CDR3 protein: CASSVEAGAYNEQFF

V gene: TRBV9
J gene: TRBJ2-2
D gene: TRBD2
clone size: .
CDR3 DNA: TGTGCCAGCAGCGTAGTTTTCGGGAGCGGGGCCACCGGGGAGCTGTTTTTT
CDR3 protein: CASSVVFGSGATGELFF

V gene: TRBV30
J gene: TRBJ1-4
D gene: .
clone size: few
CDR3 DNA: TGTGCCTGGAGTGTACGGTTCCCGACTAATGAAAAACTGTTTTTT
CDR3 protein: CAWSVRFPTNEKLFF

V gene: TRBV9
J gene: TRBJ2-1
D gene: .
clone size: .
CDR3 DNA: TGTGCCAGCAGCGTAGGGGGACAATTCTACAATGAGCAGTTCTTC
CDR3 protein: CASSVGGQFYNEQFF

V gene: TRBV7-8
J gene: TRBJ2-3
D gene: .
clone size: .
CDR3 DNA: TGTGCCAGCAGCCCGGTGACAGATACGCAGTATTTT
CDR3 protein: CASSPVTDTQYF

V gene: TRBV30
J gene: TRBJ1-1
D gene: .
clone size: .
CDR3 DNA: TGTGCCTGGAGTGTAGGGGTACAGCACACTGAAGCTTTCTTT
CDR3 protein: CAWSVGVQHTEAFF

V gene: TRBV11-2
J gene: TRBJ1-2
D gene: .
clone size: .
CDR3 DNA: TGTGCCAGCAGCTTAAGTGGGGGGTTATATGGCTACACCTTC
CDR3 protein: CASSLSGGLYGYTF

V gene: TRBV28
J gene: TRBJ2-7
D gene: TRBD1
clone size: .
CDR3 DNA: TGTGCCAGCAGTACCGACAGGGGCTTCTACGAGCAGTACTTC
CDR3 protein: CASSTDRGFYEQYF

V gene: TRBV10-3
J gene: TRBJ1-1
D gene: .
clone size: .
CDR3 DNA: TGTGCCATCAGTGTTCGTGGAGGGGCGGAGGGAAGCACTGAAGCTTTCTTT
CDR3 protein: CAISVRGGAEGSTEAFF

V gene: TRBV11-2
J gene: TRBJ2-3
D gene: .
clone size: .
CDR3 DNA: TGTGCCAGCAGCTTAGCCTCCGTCAGGGATACGCAGTATTTT
CDR3 protein: CASSLASVRDTQYF

V gene: TRBV6-5
J gene: TRBJ2-7
D gene: TRBD1
clone size: .
CDR3 DNA: TGTGCCAGCAAAAGACAGGGCCGCGACGAGCAGTACTTC
CDR3 protein: CASKRQGRDEQYF

V gene: TRBV4-3
J gene: TRBJ1-5
D gene: .
clone size: once
CDR3 DNA: TGCGCCAGCAGCCAAGATTGGCCAGGGGTGAATCAGCCCCAGCATTTT
CDR3 protein: CASSQDWPGVNQPQHF

V gene: TRBV6-5
J gene: TRBJ2-3
D gene: .
clone size: once
CDR3 DNA: TGTGCCAGCAGTTACTCCCAGGGCACAGATACGCAGTATTTT
CDR3 protein: CASSYSQGTDTQYF

V gene: TRBV6-5
J gene: TRBJ2-1
D gene: TRBD2
clone size: .
CDR3 DNA: TGTGCCAGCAGTTCCCAACCGCCGACTAGCGGGAGTGAGCAGTTCTTC
CDR3 protein: CASSSQPPTSGSEQFF

V gene: TRBV6-5
J gene: TRBJ2-3
D gene: TRBD2
clone size: .
CDR3 DNA: TGTGCCAGTAGCGGGAGTCGGGCAGATACGCAGTATTTT
CDR3 protein: CASSGSRADTQYF

V gene: TRBV2
J gene: TRBJ1-1
D gene: .
clone size: .
CDR3 DNA: TGTGCCAGCAGGGGGGGACGTATGAACACTGAAGCTTTCTTT
CDR3 protein: CASRGGRMNTEAFF

V gene: TRBV5-1
J gene: TRBJ1-5
D gene: .
clone size: .
CDR3 DNA: TGCGCCAGCGGACTGATGGCTGGTCAGCCCCAGCATTTT
CDR3 protein: CASGLMAGQPQHF

V gene: TRBV11-2
J gene: TRBJ2-5
D gene: TRBD2
clone size: .
CDR3 DNA: TGTGCCAGCAGCTTGGGCGGGAGCGGGAGTACTCAAGAGACCCAGTACTTC
CDR3 protein: CASSLGGSGSTQETQYF

V gene: TRBV7-8
J gene: TRBJ2-3
D gene: TRBD2
clone size: .
CDR3 DNA: TGTGCCAGCAGCTTAGCTGCTAGCGGGGGAGGCCGGGGCACAGATACGCAGTATTTT
CDR3 protein: CASSLAASGGGRGTDTQYF

V gene: TRBV19
J gene: TRBJ1-2
D gene: .
clone size: .
CDR3 DNA: TGTGCCAGTAGTAGGTCAGGGGCCCGTTGGGGCTACACCTTC
CDR3 protein: CASSRSGARWGYTF

V gene: TRBV28
J gene: TRBJ2-7
D gene: .
clone size: .
CDR3 DNA: TGTGCCAGCAGTCTTGAGGTTTCCTACGAGCAGTACTTC
CDR3 protein: CASSLEVSYEQYF

V gene: TRBV3-1/TRBV3-2
J gene: TRBJ2-5
D gene: .
clone size: .
CDR3 DNA: TGTGCCAGCAGCTGGAGGATCCAGGAGACCCAGTACTTC
CDR3 protein: CASSWRIQETQYF

V gene: TRBV28
J gene: TRBJ1-6
D gene: TRBD1
clone size: .
CDR3 DNA: TGTGCCAGCCGGACAGGGGGCGGGGGTGATTCACCCCTCCACTTT
CDR3 protein: CASRTGGGGDSPLHF

V gene: TRBV25-1
J gene: TRBJ1-4
D gene: TRBD1
clone size: .
CDR3 DNA: TGTGCCAGCAGTCCCTCGGGCAGGGGGACTGAAAAACTGTTTTTT
CDR3 protein: CASSPSGRGTEKLFF

V gene: TRBV5-1
J gene: TRBJ2-3
D gene: TRBD2
clone size: .
CDR3 DNA: TGCGCCAGCAGCGAAAGCGGGAGACGCGGGGGGGATACGCAGTATTTT
CDR3 protein: CASSESGRRGGDTQYF

V gene: TRBV9
J gene: TRBJ2-3
D gene: TRBD1
clone size: few
CDR3 DNA: TGTGCCAGCAGCCCCCGAGGACAGGGGACGGGAGATACGCAGTATTTT
CDR3 protein: CASSPRGQGTGDTQYF

V gene: TRBV9
J gene: TRBJ2-3
D gene: .
clone size: .
CDR3 DNA: TGTGCCAGCAGCGAGTATGGGGACTCCCCTAGCACAGATACGCAGTATTTT
CDR3 protein: CASSEYGDSPSTDTQYF

V gene: TRBV7-9
J gene: TRBJ1-1
D gene: .
clone size: .
CDR3 DNA: TGTGCCAGCAGCGCCGCCGGAAGGGGGAACACTGAAGCTTTCTTT
CDR3 protein: CASSAAGRGNTEAFF

V gene: TRBV5-6
J gene: TRBJ2-7
D gene: .
clone size: .
CDR3 DNA: TGTGCCAGCAGCTTGCGCCGGCGGATCTACGAGCAGTACTTC
CDR3 protein: CASSLRRRIYEQYF

V gene: TRBV2
J gene: TRBJ2-1
D gene: TRBD2
clone size: .
CDR3 DNA: TGTGCCAGCAGTTGGACTAGCCCCCATGAGCAGTTCTTC
CDR3 protein: CASSWTSPHEQFF

V gene: TRBV3-1/TRBV3-2
J gene: TRBJ2-1
D gene: TRBD2
clone size: few
CDR3 DNA: TGTGCCAGCAGCCAAGAAGGGACTAGCGGGAGAAATGAGCAGTTCTTC
CDR3 protein: CASSQEGTSGRNEQFF

V gene: TRBV18
J gene: TRBJ2-7
D gene: TRBD1
clone size: .
CDR3 DNA: TGTGCCAGCTCACCGGCCGGACAGGGGAACTCCTACGAGCAGTACTTC
CDR3 protein: CASSPAGQGNSYEQYF

V gene: TRBV6-5
J gene: TRBJ2-1
D gene: .
clone size: .
CDR3 DNA: TGTGCCAGCAGGAAGACCGGGACCTACAATGAGCAGTTCTTC
CDR3 protein: CASRKTGTYNEQFF

V gene: TRBV29-1
J gene: TRBJ2-1
D gene: TRBD1
clone size: .
CDR3 DNA: TGCAGCACAGGGGTTTTTTACAATGAGCAGTTCTTC
CDR3 protein: CSTGVFYNEQFF

V gene: TRBV5-8
J gene: TRBJ2-7
D gene: TRBD2
clone size: .
CDR3 DNA: TGTGCCAGCAGACGAGAGGGACTAGCGACTACCCGAACCTACGAGCAGTACTTC
CDR3 protein: CASRREGLATTRTYEQYF

V gene: TRBV20-1
J gene: TRBJ2-7
D gene: .
clone size: .
CDR3 DNA: TGCAGTGTCCTCAGGGTCTCCGAGCAGTACTTC
CDR3 protein: CSVLRVSEQYF

V gene: TRBV19
J gene: TRBJ1-4
D gene: TRBD1
clone size: .
CDR3 DNA: TGTGCCAGTAGTATAGACGACAGGGTCGGTCAGCAACTGTTTTTT
CDR3 protein: CASSIDDRVGQQLFF

V gene: TRBV19
J gene: TRBJ2-3
D gene: .
clone size: .
CDR3 DNA: TGTGCCAGTAGTCCCCGCCCGGAGGGGTGGACAGATACGCAGTATTTT
CDR3 protein: CASSPRPEGWTDTQYF

V gene: TRBV28
J gene: TRBJ1-5
D gene: .
clone size: .
CDR3 DNA: TGTGCCTCCCAAGAACTCAATCAGCCCCAGCATTTT
CDR3 protein: CASQELNQPQHF

V gene: TRBV5-1
J gene: TRBJ2-1
D gene: TRBD2
clone size: .
CDR3 DNA: TGCGCCAGCAGCGTTAGCGGGGGGGGAGGCAATGAGCAGTTCTTC
CDR3 protein: CASSVSGGGGNEQFF

V gene: TRBV5-4
J gene: TRBJ1-4
D gene: .
clone size: .
CDR3 DNA: TGTGCCAGCAGTCGGGGGGGTGCAACTAATGAAAAACTGTTTTTT
CDR3 protein: CASSRGGATNEKLFF

V gene: TRBV5-4
J gene: TRBJ2-2
D gene: TRBD2
clone size: .
CDR3 DNA: TGTGCCAGCAGCTTGAATTTAGGAAGAGCGGGGGGTTCCACCGGGGAGCTGTTTTTT
CDR3 protein: CASSLNLGRAGGSTGELFF

V gene: TRBV13
J gene: TRBJ2-1
D gene: TRBD2
clone size: .
CDR3 DNA: TGTGCCAGCAGCTCTCGGGGGGATGAGCAGTTCTTC
CDR3 protein: CASSSRGDEQFF

V gene: TRBV7-2
J gene: TRBJ2-1
D gene: TRBD2
clone size: .
CDR3 DNA: TGTGCCAGCAGCTTAACCCTAGCGGGGGGACGGAATGAGCAGTTCTTC
CDR3 protein: CASSLTLAGGRNEQFF

V gene: TRBV5-8
J gene: TRBJ2-5
D gene: TRBD2
clone size: .
CDR3 DNA: TGTGCCAGCAGCTCCCGAGGACTAGCGGGTGGGGAGACCCAGTACTTC
CDR3 protein: CASSSRGLAGGETQYF